Listed below are T cell receptor beta chains from one sample, sequenced in a study of blood T cell repertoires in COVID-19. Clones were sequenced by immunoSEQ multiplex PCR, and TCRdb holds only the in-frame ones, with some missing. The sample lists roughly 97,000 clones; around 87% were seen once. Material: peripheral blood. The receptor source for this set is a human donor in a cohort sampled during active COVID-19. Each CDR3 is given with its conserved first and last residue. The order of the fields is J gene, clone size, V gene, D gene, CDR3 DNA, CDR3 protein. D genes are given only for firm matches. Clone sizes are given selectively: once, few, many, or a class where the clone is expanded.

j_gene: TRBJ1-4; abundance: -; v_gene: TRBV5-4; d_gene: -; CDR3nt: TGTGCCAGCAGCTTGGGGAACAGGGATAATGAAAAACTGTTTTTT; CDR3aa: CASSLGNRDNEKLFF
j_gene: TRBJ2-2; abundance: once; v_gene: TRBV10-3; d_gene: TRBD2; CDR3nt: TGTGCCATCCATAGCGGGAGTCAAAGCACCGGGGAGCTGTTTTTT; CDR3aa: CAIHSGSQSTGELFF
j_gene: TRBJ2-2; abundance: -; v_gene: TRBV7-2; d_gene: TRBD2; CDR3nt: TGTGCCAGCAGCTTAGAAGTGGGAGGGCCTGCAAACACCGGGGAGCTGTTTTTT; CDR3aa: CASSLEVGGPANTGELFF
j_gene: TRBJ1-3; abundance: -; v_gene: TRBV3-1/TRBV3-2; d_gene: -; CDR3nt: TGTGCCAGCAGCCAATGGCAGGGAAACACCATATATTTT; CDR3aa: CASSQWQGNTIYF
j_gene: TRBJ1-2; abundance: -; v_gene: TRBV19; d_gene: -; CDR3nt: TGTGCCAGTAGGTCGACAGGAAATGGCTACACCTTC; CDR3aa: CASRSTGNGYTF
j_gene: TRBJ2-6; abundance: -; v_gene: TRBV7-6; d_gene: -; CDR3nt: TGTGCCAGCAGCCTAACGGGTTCTGGGGCCAACGTCCTGACTTTC; CDR3aa: CASSLTGSGANVLTF
j_gene: TRBJ2-7; abundance: -; v_gene: TRBV25-1; d_gene: -; CDR3nt: TGTGCCAGCAGTGAATCGGCAGCGGCCACCCGTAAGGAGCAGTACTTC; CDR3aa: CASSESAAATRKEQYF
j_gene: TRBJ1-4; abundance: -; v_gene: TRBV10-2; d_gene: -; CDR3nt: TGCGCCAGCAGCACAGAGCCCCTTACGTTTCCTCGTTTT; CDR3aa: CASSTEPLTFPRF
j_gene: TRBJ2-1; abundance: -; v_gene: TRBV7-3; d_gene: -; CDR3nt: TGTGCCAGCAGCTTAATGGGTGTTAGCAGCGATGAGCAGTTCTTC; CDR3aa: CASSLMGVSSDEQFF
j_gene: TRBJ2-7; abundance: -; v_gene: TRBV4-1; d_gene: TRBD2; CDR3nt: TGCGCCAGCAGCCAAGATACCTTCGGACTAGCGATTTCCAAGCAGTACTTC; CDR3aa: CASSQDTFGLAISKQYF
j_gene: TRBJ2-2; abundance: -; v_gene: TRBV11-3; d_gene: -; CDR3nt: TGTGCCAGCAGGGAACAGGGACCCGGGGAGCTGTTTTTT; CDR3aa: CASREQGPGELFF
j_gene: TRBJ2-3; abundance: -; v_gene: TRBV5-1; d_gene: TRBD2; CDR3nt: TGCGCCAGCAGCTTGGACGCGGGGGGCGGCGCAGATACGCAGTATTTT; CDR3aa: CASSLDAGGGADTQYF
j_gene: TRBJ1-2; abundance: -; v_gene: TRBV9; d_gene: TRBD1; CDR3nt: TGTGCCAGCAGCTTCTTCGGACAGGGGCCTAACTATGGCTACACCTTC; CDR3aa: CASSFFGQGPNYGYTF
j_gene: TRBJ2-5; abundance: few; v_gene: TRBV9; d_gene: TRBD2; CDR3nt: TGTGCCAGCAGCGTAGGGGGCGGGGCGGGAGCAGGAGAGACCCAGTACTTC; CDR3aa: CASSVGGGAGAGETQYF
j_gene: TRBJ1-5; abundance: -; v_gene: TRBV19; d_gene: TRBD1; CDR3nt: TGTGCCAGTAGTACGATCCCGGGACAGGGCGTATGGCAGCCCCAGCATTTT; CDR3aa: CASSTIPGQGVWQPQHF
j_gene: TRBJ1-3; abundance: -; v_gene: TRBV18; d_gene: TRBD1; CDR3nt: TGTGCCAGCTCACCCCCGAATACAGGGGGACTCTCTGGAAACACCATATATTTT; CDR3aa: CASSPPNTGGLSGNTIYF
j_gene: TRBJ2-7; abundance: -; v_gene: TRBV9; d_gene: TRBD2; CDR3nt: TGTGCCAGCAGCGCCTCCGGCGGGAGTTACGAGCAGTACTTC; CDR3aa: CASSASGGSYEQYF
j_gene: TRBJ1-5; abundance: -; v_gene: TRBV7-2; d_gene: TRBD1; CDR3nt: TGTGCCAGCAGCGCAGGGGGACAGGGACGTCAGCCCCAGCATTTT; CDR3aa: CASSAGGQGRQPQHF
j_gene: TRBJ1-2; abundance: -; v_gene: TRBV28; d_gene: -; CDR3nt: TGTGCCAGCCTTATAGACAGGACTTGGGTTTATGGCTACACCTTC; CDR3aa: CASLIDRTWVYGYTF
j_gene: TRBJ2-7; abundance: -; v_gene: TRBV25-1; d_gene: TRBD2; CDR3nt: TGTGCCAGCAGAGGACTAGCGGGCGATTACTGCTCCTACGAGCAGTACTTC; CDR3aa: CASRGLAGDYCSYEQYF
j_gene: TRBJ2-2; abundance: -; v_gene: TRBV5-4; d_gene: -; CDR3nt: TGTGCCAGCAGCTTGGCCGAAGTAAGGACAATCACCGGGGAGCTGTTTTTT; CDR3aa: CASSLAEVRTITGELFF
j_gene: TRBJ1-5; abundance: -; v_gene: TRBV28; d_gene: -; CDR3nt: TGTGCCAGCAGGTCCCTTGTGGCGGATCAGCCCCAGCATTTT; CDR3aa: CASRSLVADQPQHF
j_gene: TRBJ2-1; abundance: -; v_gene: TRBV7-3; d_gene: TRBD1; CDR3nt: TGTGCCAGCAGCTCCAGGGATCCCGGGACAGTCGTTGAGCAGTTCTTC; CDR3aa: CASSSRDPGTVVEQFF
j_gene: TRBJ2-3; abundance: -; v_gene: TRBV9; d_gene: TRBD2; CDR3nt: TGTGCCAGCAGCTCCGGACTAGGGATCACAGATACGCAGTATTTT; CDR3aa: CASSSGLGITDTQYF
j_gene: TRBJ2-7; abundance: -; v_gene: TRBV5-6; d_gene: -; CDR3nt: TGTGCCAGCAGCAGACAGTCCTACGAGCAGTACTTC; CDR3aa: CASSRQSYEQYF
j_gene: TRBJ2-7; abundance: -; v_gene: TRBV7-3; d_gene: -; CDR3nt: TGTGCCAGCAGCTCCACAGGGCACGAGCAGTACTTC; CDR3aa: CASSSTGHEQYF
j_gene: TRBJ1-1; abundance: -; v_gene: TRBV25-1; d_gene: -; CDR3nt: TGTGCCAGCAGAGTTGGGCCTGAAGCTTTCTTT; CDR3aa: CASRVGPEAFF
j_gene: TRBJ2-1; abundance: -; v_gene: TRBV5-4; d_gene: -; CDR3nt: TGTGCCAGCAGCGGGAGAGTTGAGCAGTTCTTC; CDR3aa: CASSGRVEQFF
j_gene: TRBJ2-7; abundance: -; v_gene: TRBV7-9; d_gene: TRBD1; CDR3nt: TGTGCCAGCAGCTTAGTACAGGGGGTATTGCCGTACTTC; CDR3aa: CASSLVQGVLPYF
j_gene: TRBJ1-6; abundance: -; v_gene: TRBV10-3; d_gene: TRBD1; CDR3nt: TGTGCCATCAGTGAGTCTAGGACAGGGACCGATTCACCCCTCCACTTT; CDR3aa: CAISESRTGTDSPLHF
j_gene: TRBJ1-2; abundance: once; v_gene: TRBV6-6; d_gene: -; CDR3nt: TGTGCCAGCAGTTACTCACTTAATGACGGAGCCTATGGCTACACCTTC; CDR3aa: CASSYSLNDGAYGYTF
j_gene: TRBJ1-4; abundance: -; v_gene: TRBV10-2; d_gene: -; CDR3nt: TGCGCCAGCAGTGAGCCCGTGCGCTACGCAACTAATGAAAAACTGTTTTTT; CDR3aa: CASSEPVRYATNEKLFF
j_gene: TRBJ2-7; abundance: -; v_gene: TRBV18; d_gene: TRBD2; CDR3nt: TGTGCCAGCTCTCCTGGACTAGCGGGACTCTACGAGCAGTACTTC; CDR3aa: CASSPGLAGLYEQYF
j_gene: TRBJ2-7; abundance: -; v_gene: TRBV18; d_gene: -; CDR3nt: TGTGCCAGCTCGGGTACGGGGACCTACGAGCAGTACTTC; CDR3aa: CASSGTGTYEQYF
j_gene: TRBJ1-5; abundance: few; v_gene: TRBV7-9; d_gene: TRBD1; CDR3nt: TGTGCCAGCAGCTTATCATTTGGTGACGACAGGGGCTCTAATCAGCCCCAGCATTTT; CDR3aa: CASSLSFGDDRGSNQPQHF
j_gene: TRBJ2-7; abundance: -; v_gene: TRBV28; d_gene: -; CDR3nt: TGTGCCAGCAGTTTTTCCTATTACTCCTACGAGCAGTACTTC; CDR3aa: CASSFSYYSYEQYF
j_gene: TRBJ2-4; abundance: -; v_gene: TRBV2; d_gene: TRBD2; CDR3nt: TGTGCCAGCAGGGCCTGGGGGACTAGTAGAGCGACCAAAAACATTCAGTACTTC; CDR3aa: CASRAWGTSRATKNIQYF
j_gene: TRBJ2-7; abundance: once; v_gene: TRBV4-3; d_gene: TRBD2; CDR3nt: TGCGCCAGCAGCAGAGCGGGGGGGCCGAACTGGGAGCAGTACTTC; CDR3aa: CASSRAGGPNWEQYF
j_gene: TRBJ2-7; abundance: once; v_gene: TRBV6-1; d_gene: TRBD1; CDR3nt: TGTGCCAGCAGTGAACGGGACAGAGTCTACGAGCAGTACTTC; CDR3aa: CASSERDRVYEQYF
j_gene: TRBJ2-7; abundance: -; v_gene: TRBV11-2; d_gene: -; CDR3nt: TGTGCCAGCAGCTTAGAGCGACGGAGCTCCTACGAGCAGTACTTC; CDR3aa: CASSLERRSSYEQYF
j_gene: TRBJ1-1; abundance: -; v_gene: TRBV28; d_gene: -; CDR3nt: TGTGCCAGCAGTTTGTCAGGTGGTACTGAAGCTTTCTTT; CDR3aa: CASSLSGGTEAFF
j_gene: TRBJ2-5; abundance: -; v_gene: TRBV7-2; d_gene: -; CDR3nt: TGTGCCAGCAGCCCAAGGCGGCGGGGCAACTTATTGGAGACCCAGTACTTC; CDR3aa: CASSPRRRGNLLETQYF
j_gene: TRBJ2-2; abundance: -; v_gene: TRBV4-3; d_gene: TRBD2; CDR3nt: TGCGCCAGCAGCCAAGATCCCCCGGGAGGGACATCCGGGGAGCTGTTTTTT; CDR3aa: CASSQDPPGGTSGELFF
j_gene: TRBJ1-3; abundance: -; v_gene: TRBV19; d_gene: -; CDR3nt: TGTGCCAGTAGTATACTCCCCTCCGACACGCGCTCTGGAAACACCATATATTTT; CDR3aa: CASSILPSDTRSGNTIYF
j_gene: TRBJ1-2; abundance: -; v_gene: TRBV19; d_gene: -; CDR3nt: TGTGCCAGTAGTATGGACGCGGGATGGGTTGCCTATGGCTACACCTTC; CDR3aa: CASSMDAGWVAYGYTF
j_gene: TRBJ1-2; abundance: once; v_gene: TRBV29-1; d_gene: TRBD1; CDR3nt: TGCAGCGTTGCGAAAACAGGGGGGATTGGCTACACCTTC; CDR3aa: CSVAKTGGIGYTF
j_gene: TRBJ2-7; abundance: -; v_gene: TRBV19; d_gene: TRBD1; CDR3nt: TGTGCCAGTACCCGGACAGGGGGCATCTACGAGCAGTACTTC; CDR3aa: CASTRTGGIYEQYF
j_gene: TRBJ1-2; abundance: -; v_gene: TRBV19; d_gene: -; CDR3nt: TGTGCCAGTGTAAGCAGGGAAGACTATGGCTACACCTTC; CDR3aa: CASVSREDYGYTF
j_gene: TRBJ2-1; abundance: once; v_gene: TRBV19; d_gene: TRBD2; CDR3nt: TGTGCCAGTAGTCCCACGACTAGCGGGATAACTTATGAGCAGTTCTTC; CDR3aa: CASSPTTSGITYEQFF